The 6 T cell receptor beta chains below come from one sample, sequenced in a study of T cell changes during pregnancy in multiple sclerosis. Generated by immunoSEQ multiplex PCR, the TCRdb table keeps only in-frame clones and is missing some. The table includes approximately 28,000 clones, about 89% detected once. Sequencing used CD8+ T cells from peripheral blood mononuclear cells, obtained in the second trimester of pregnancy. Receptor source: a female donor with multiple sclerosis, enrolled in a pregnancy study.

The rearrangement links TRBV19 to TRBJ2-3, with a possible D match to TRBD1 (6 bases). There are 15 residues in the CDR3. Looked up from germline, CDR1 is LNHDA and CDR2 is SQIVND (reference sequence). V lost 6 bases, J lost 4 bases, and 17 bases lay in between. The CDR3 is CASRILAGAADTQYF. The CDR3 coding sequence is TGTGCCAGTAGAATTTTGGCAGGGGCCGCAGATACGCAGTATTTT.

J is TRBJ1-3 and V is TRBV5-4; no definite D call. Germline V gene data show CDR1 as SGHNT and CDR2 as YYREEE (reference sequence). Trimming pared 0 bases from V and 0 bases from J, leaving 7 bases between. The CDR3 is 15 amino acids. For the CDR3, the DNA is TGTGCCAGCAGCTTGGGTCAAGCCTCTGGAAACACCATATATTTT. Translating gives CASSLGQASGNTIYF.

The chain links TRBV11-3 to TRBJ2-7, with 14 bases that match TRBD2. This CDR3 spans 16 amino acids. Per the germline V gene, CDR1 is SGHNT and CDR2 is YENEEA. The trim removed 5 bases at V and 7 bases at J, leaving 10 bases unmatched. CDR3 in amino acids: CASSVTGTSGSWEQYF. The CDR3 DNA reads as TGTGCCAGCAGCGTCACCGGGACTAGCGGGAGTTGGGAGCAGTACTTC. Full variable domain (outside the CDR3, taken from reference TRBV11-3 and TRBJ2-7): EAGVVQSPRYKIIEKKQPVAFWCNPISGHNTLYWYLQNLGQGPELLIRYENEEAVDDSQLPKDRFSAERLKGVDSTLKIQPAELGDSAVYLCASSVTGTSGSWEQYFGPGTRLTVT.

The CDR3 DNA sequence: TGTGCCAGCAGCCTAACGACTAGCGGGAGGGTGGATACGCAGTATTTT. Translation gives CASSLTTSGRVDTQYF. The chain has TRBV13 and TRBJ2-3; 14 bases are a match to TRBD2. The CDR3 has 16 residues. V was clipped by 5 bases and J by 6 bases; unmatched bases: 7. The germline V gene has CDR1 PRHDT and CDR2 FYEKMQ (reference sequence).

This clone has only one observation. The rearrangement links TRBV27 to TRBJ2-7; 7 bases match TRBD1. Germline V gene lookup returns CDR1 MNHEY and CDR2 SMNVEV (reference sequence). This CDR3 is 13 amino acids long. V trimming: 6 bases; J trimming: 2 bases; junction bases outside the gene matches: 4. DNA for the CDR3: TGTGCCAGCAGCCATGGACAGGCCTACGAGCAGTACTTC. Residues: CASSHGQAYEQYF.

This clone was recorded once. DNA for the CDR3: TGTGCCAGCAGCTTAACCTCGGGACTAGCGGGCTACAATGAGCAGTTCTTC. Amino acid sequence: CASSLTSGLAGYNEQFF. The chain joins TRBV7-3 to TRBJ2-1; 12 nucleotides agree with TRBD2. Germline CDR1 is SGHTA and CDR2 is FQGTGA. There are 17 residues in the CDR3. J was trimmed by 3 bases and V by 0 bases; bases with no gene match: 3.